The 2 T cell receptor beta chains reported below all come from one sample, sequenced in a study of cytotoxic CD8 clonotypes in ibrutinib-treated CLL (dated by TCRdb to about 2021). This sample's time point label indicates: 12 months on ibrutinib. Library preparation used the immunoSEQ multiplex PCR assay. TCRdb re-hosts the immuneACCESS table, in-frame sequences only. Its copies lack some clones; in the studies checked, an unresolved V gene accounts for under half of them, and the cause for the rest is not known. This sample gives 200,000 to 250,000 clones in total; 75% to 85% of them show up just once. The ten largest clones represent roughly an eighth of the sample. This sample comprised PBMCs, obtained after 12 months of ibrutinib treatment. These receptors all stem from a human donor with chronic lymphocytic leukemia.

V gene TRBV6-5 combines with J gene TRBJ2-5; no reliable D call. V dropped 0 bases and J dropped 4 bases, with 12 bases sitting between them. Per germline, CDR1 MNHEY and CDR2 SVGAGI. The CDR3 contains 15 residues. The CDR3 is CASSYSIKAGETQYF. The CDR3 DNA reads TGTGCCAGCAGTTACTCGATAAAGGCAGGAGAGACCCAGTACTTC.

The chain combines TRBV6-5 with TRBJ2-7; 9 bases agree with TRBD2. Losses at the gene ends were 0 bases for V and 6 bases for J; bases not matched to a gene: 6. The V gene's germline CDR1 is MNHEY and CDR2 SVGAGI. The CDR3 is 15 residues long. As DNA, the CDR3 is TGTGCCAGCAGTTACTCGGTAGCGGGAGTTCTCGAGCAGTACTTC. Amino acid sequence: CASSYSVAGVLEQYF.